This T cell receptor (beta chain) was sequenced in a study of radiotherapy plus CTLA-4 blockade in lung cancer. Findings and caveats of the study: Blood saw expansion of tumor-derived TCR clones after radiotherapy plus ipilimumab.

Worth noting for this clone: Its antigen is still unknown.

CDR1 is SGHDN and CDR2 is FVKESK in the germline V gene. The CDR3 has 13 residues. Trimming shortened V by 5 bases and J by 0 bases, and 7 bases separated the two germline ends. The data were produced by immunoSEQ multiplex PCR, yet TCRdb's version contains in-frame clones alone and is incomplete. The table shows about 68,000 clones, with around 79% occurring only once. The rearrangement joins TRBV14 to TRBJ1-1; D possibly corresponds to TRBD1 (5 bases). Here the sequenced sample was peripheral blood, taken from a patient treated with radiotherapy plus ipilimumab. This receptor was identified in a human donor with non-small cell lung cancer who had a complete response to radiotherapy plus ipilimumab. The CDR3 nucleotides read TGTGCCAGCAGCAAGACAGTGAACACTGAAGCTTTCTTT. Translated, it gives CASSKTVNTEAFF.